The next 21 T cell receptor beta chains were all read from a single sample in a study of blood T cell repertoires in COVID-19. Only in-frame clones appear in the TCRdb table, and some are missing; sequencing was by immunoSEQ multiplex PCR. The repertoire holds 68,000 or so clones, roughly nine tenths seen once, with roughly 7.6% in the top ten. The specimen sequenced was peripheral blood. The receptors stem from a man aged 50 or older with active COVID-19.

The chain carries TRBV29-1 and TRBJ2-7; D unresolved. Trimming removed 4 bases from V and 7 bases from J, with 11 bases in between. The CDR3 consists of 11 residues. Germline CDR1 is SQVTM and CDR2 is ANQGSEA. The CDR3 DNA is TGCAGCGTTGCTGACACTCTGGAGCAGTACTTC. Translated, it gives CSVADTLEQYF.

This sequence joins TRBV11-2 and TRBJ1-3; weak D call: TRBD1 (6 bases). The CDR3 is 15 amino acids. V was trimmed by 5 bases and J by 0 bases, leaving 11 bases between them. Germline-derived CDR1 and CDR2 are SGHAT and FQNNGV. The CDR3 bases are TGTGCCAGCAGCCAGACAGGAGACTCTGGAAACACCATATATTTT. Its translation: CASSQTGDSGNTIYF.

V and J are TRBV7-8 and TRBJ2-2; D is unresolved. The CDR3 has 12 residues. Trimming removed 8 bases from V and 2 bases from J, with 6 bases in between. Germline values: CDR1 SGHVS, CDR2 FQNEAQ. The CDR3 here is CASFPNTGELFF. The CDR3, as DNA: TGTGCCAGCTTTCCTAACACCGGGGAGCTGTTTTTT. Based on the CDR3 plus reference TRBV7-8 and TRBJ2-2, the full variable domain is GAGVSQSPRYKVAKRGQDVALRCDPISGHVSLFWYQQALGQGPEFLTYFQNEAQLDKSGLPSDRFFAERPEGSVSTLKIQRTQQEDSAVYLCASFPNTGELFFGEGSRLTVL.

This chain uses TRBV18 with TRBJ2-5; D gene uncertain. Germline V gene lookup returns CDR1 KGHSH and CDR2 LQKENI. The V and J ends lost 3 bases and 2 bases respectively, with 10 bases between them. The CDR3 has 14 amino acids. The CDR3 DNA follows: TGTGCCAGCTCACCGCTTAGTCCACAAGAGACCCAGTACTTC. Its protein is CASSPLSPQETQYF.

The chain has TRBV5-1 and TRBJ2-7; D call uncertain. The CDR3 runs to 12 residues. V shed 5 bases and J shed 0 bases, with 6 bases lying between them. Germline V gene lookup returns CDR1 SGHRS and CDR2 YFSETQ. CDR3 protein: CASRQSSYEQYF. The DNA for the CDR3 is TGCGCCAGCAGGCAGTCCTCCTACGAGCAGTACTTC.

In this sample, this clone turned up once. V gene TRBV5-6 combines with J gene TRBJ1-1, with D possibly being TRBD1 (6 bases). The V and J ends lost 2 bases and 4 bases respectively, with 12 bases between them. The CDR3 extends over 14 amino acids. Germline V gene lookup returns CDR1 SGHDT and CDR2 YYEEEE. The CDR3 spells CASSFPQGSTEAFF. The DNA of the CDR3 is TGTGCCAGCAGCTTCCCACAGGGTTCCACTGAAGCTTTCTTT.

J is TRBJ1-1 and V is TRBV19; 12 nucleotides match TRBD1. Per germline, CDR1 LNHDA and CDR2 SQIVND (reference sequence). The CDR3 sequence is 14 residues long. V lost 6 bases, J lost 6 bases, and 5 bases stayed unmatched. The CDR3 DNA is TGTGCCAGTAGCCTCGGGACAGGGGGCTCTGAAGCTTTCTTT. Its protein is CASSLGTGGSEAFF.

The chain links TRBV10-3 to TRBJ1-1; D may be TRBD1 (5 bases). This CDR3 has 13 amino acids. Germline CDR1 and CDR2: ENHRY and SYGVKD. The V end was cut by 4 bases, the J end by 1 base, with 7 bases between. The CDR3 DNA sequence: TGTGCCATCAGTGGGGGGGAGAACACTGAAGCTTTCTTT. Residues: CAISGGENTEAFF.

This chain uses TRBV11-2 with TRBJ2-1, with 9 bases lining up with TRBD2. J was trimmed by 0 bases and V by 5 bases; bases with no gene match: 2. Germline assignment: CDR1 SGHAT and CDR2 FQNNGV. This CDR3 region has 15 residues. CDR3 nucleotides: TGTGCCAGCAGCATTAGCGGGGGCTCCTACAATGAGCAGTTCTTC. Its protein product is CASSISGGSYNEQFF.

The chain combines TRBV5-4 with TRBJ2-5; D possibly corresponds to TRBD2 (6 bases). V lost 0 bases to trimming and J lost 7 bases, with 10 bases between them. The CDR3 contains 13 residues. Germline V CDR1 and CDR2: SGHNT, YYREEE (reference sequence). Written as DNA, the CDR3 is TGTGCCAGCAGCTTGGTTCAGGAGGGGACCCAGTACTTC. This sequence encodes CASSLVQEGTQYF.

The V and J genes are TRBV7-2 and TRBJ2-3, with a weak D call TRBD2 (5 bases). Germline V CDR1 and CDR2: SGHTA, FQGNSA. This CDR3 region has 13 residues. Trimming left V 0 bases short and J 6 bases short, with 7 bases between. The DNA of the CDR3 is TGTGCCAGCAGCTTAGCAAGGGAGGATACGCAGTATTTT. Residues: CASSLAREDTQYF. The full variable domain, rest sourced from reference TRBV7-2 and TRBJ2-3, is GAGVSQSPSNKVTEKGKDVELRCDPISGHTALYWYRQSLGQGLEFLIYFQGNSAPDKSGLPSDRFSAERTGGSVSTLTIQRTQQEDSAVYLCASSLAREDTQYFGPGTRLTVL.

The chain carries TRBV7-6 and TRBJ1-3; no reliable D call. Germline CDR1 reads SGHVS; CDR2 reads FNYEAQ. The V gene lost 1 base and the J gene lost 3 bases, with 10 bases spanning the gap. The CDR3 has 15 amino acids. The CDR3 sequence is CASSLVSGGGNTIYF. The CDR3 region has the DNA TGTGCCAGCAGCTTAGTTTCGGGTGGTGGAAACACCATATATTTT.

V usage is TRBV19 and J usage is TRBJ2-1; 11 nucleotides line up with TRBD2. Trimming at V came to 4 bases and at J to 3 bases, leaving 2 bases not matched to a gene. The CDR3 contains 15 residues. Germline values: CDR1 LNHDA, CDR2 SQIVND (reference sequence). CDR3 DNA: TGTGCCAGTAGTAGACTAGCGGGGATCTACAATGAGCAGTTCTTC. Translating gives CASSRLAGIYNEQFF.

V gene TRBV9 combines with J gene TRBJ2-5, with TRBD2 as a possible D gene (5 bases). The V end lost 4 bases, the J end lost 5 bases, and 18 bases lay between the germline ends. The V gene's germline CDR1 is SGDLS and CDR2 YYNGEE. This CDR3 contains 15 residues. CDR3 bases: TGTGCCAGCAGCCCCCGGGGTAGCGAGGTGGAGACCCAGTACTTC. It specifies CASSPRGSEVETQYF.

V is TRBV6-5 and J is TRBJ1-1; tentative D call: TRBD1 (6 bases). CDR1 and CDR2 from the germline V gene are MNHEY and SVGAGI. V was shortened by 0 bases and J by 5 bases, with 13 bases between the two germline ends. The CDR3 contains 15 residues. CDR3 residues: CASSYSRGIKTEAFF. DNA of the CDR3: TGTGCCAGCAGTTACTCTAGGGGGATAAAGACTGAAGCTTTCTTT.

The gene calls are TRBV18 and TRBJ1-5; D remains ambiguous. The CDR3 spans 13 residues. The V end lost 2 bases, the J end lost 9 bases, and 11 bases lay between the germline ends. Germline V lookup: CDR1 KGHSH, CDR2 LQKENI. The CDR3 sequence is CASSPTISGPQHF. The CDR3 DNA is TGTGCCAGCTCACCAACCATCTCAGGGCCCCAGCATTTT.

The gene calls are TRBV11-2 and TRBJ2-4, with TRBD2 as a possible D gene (6 bases). The CDR3 contains 14 residues. Trimming took off 5 bases at V and 5 bases at J, with 13 bases between the two ends. From germline, CDR1 is SGHAT and CDR2 FQNNGV. Here the CDR3 DNA reads TGTGCCAGCAGCCCGAGCGGGTGGCAAAACATTCAGTACTTC. This sequence encodes CASSPSGWQNIQYF.

J is TRBJ2-3 and V is TRBV24-1, with D unresolved. The germline CDR1 and CDR2 sequences are KGHDR and SFDVKD. V lost 5 bases to trimming and J lost 0 bases, with 8 bases between them. The length of the CDR3 is 14 residues. CDR3 protein: CATSGGLSTDTQYF. For the CDR3, the DNA is TGTGCCACCAGTGGAGGATTGAGCACAGATACGCAGTATTTT.

This chain uses TRBV28 with TRBJ2-3, with 9 bases that match TRBD2. Germline V lookup: CDR1 MDHEN, CDR2 SYDVKM. V was clipped by 5 bases and J by 5 bases; unmatched bases: 8. The CDR3 sequence is 15 residues long. This CDR3 reads CASSERGAELDTQYF. The CDR3 DNA is TGTGCCAGCAGTGAGCGGGGGGCCGAGTTAGATACGCAGTATTTT.

This rearrangement joins TRBV3-1 (or the pseudogene TRBV3-2) to TRBJ1-2; 7 bases line up with TRBD1. V was pared by 4 bases and J by 4 bases, with 9 bases of the junction left unmatched. The CDR3 has 15 residues. CDR1 is LGHDT, CDR2 YNNKEL, per germline (reference sequence). Here the CDR3 DNA reads TGTGCCAGCAGCCTCGGGCCTGCAGGGGGCTATGGCTACACCTTC. Its protein is CASSLGPAGGYGYTF.

This chain uses TRBV5-1 with TRBJ1-4; D is unclear. V gave up 0 bases and J gave up 0 bases, with 6 bases separating them. There are 15 residues in the CDR3. The germline CDR1 and CDR2 sequences are SGHRS and YFSETQ. The CDR3 DNA reads TGCGCCAGCAGCTTGGGCGGGGCAACTAATGAAAAACTGTTTTTT. Its protein is CASSLGGATNEKLFF.